This T cell receptor (beta chain) comes out of a study of CD8+CD57+ T cells in acquired aplastic anemia. Profiles of TCR beta VDJ and CDR3 were generated from a genomic DNA template. TCRdb reprocessed the reads via MiXCR and lists one record per CDR3 protein. The sample lists hundreds of thousands of distinct CDR3 sequences; 60% to 80% were seen once. Trimming shortened V by 7 bases and J by 0 bases, and 11 bases separated the two germline ends. CDR1 and CDR2 (germline): SNHLY, FYNNEI. The CDR3 runs to 14 residues. This chain links TRBV2 with TRBJ2-3; D may match TRBD1 or TRBD2 (5 bases each). This TCR was recovered from a human donor in good health, serving as a control. The sequencing input was sorted CD4+, CD8+, or CD8+CD57+ T cells (not recorded which) from PBMCs. The CDR3 reads CASNRDGSTDTQYF. The CDR3 DNA follows: TGTGCCAGCAACCGGGACGGTAGCACAGATACGCAGTATTTT.